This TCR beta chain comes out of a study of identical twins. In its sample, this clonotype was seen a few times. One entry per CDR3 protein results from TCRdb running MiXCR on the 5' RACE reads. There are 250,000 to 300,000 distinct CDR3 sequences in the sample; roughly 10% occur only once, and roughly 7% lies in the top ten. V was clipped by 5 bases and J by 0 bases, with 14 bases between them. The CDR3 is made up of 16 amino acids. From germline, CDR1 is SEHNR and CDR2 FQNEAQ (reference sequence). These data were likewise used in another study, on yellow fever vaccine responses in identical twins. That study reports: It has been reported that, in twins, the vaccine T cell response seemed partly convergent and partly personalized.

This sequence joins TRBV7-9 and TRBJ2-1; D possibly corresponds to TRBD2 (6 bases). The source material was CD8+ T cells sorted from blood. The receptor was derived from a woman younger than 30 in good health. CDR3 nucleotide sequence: TGTGCCAGCAGCCCACGGGACTCAAGCTCCTACAATGAGCAGTTCTTC. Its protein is CASSPRDSSSYNEQFF.